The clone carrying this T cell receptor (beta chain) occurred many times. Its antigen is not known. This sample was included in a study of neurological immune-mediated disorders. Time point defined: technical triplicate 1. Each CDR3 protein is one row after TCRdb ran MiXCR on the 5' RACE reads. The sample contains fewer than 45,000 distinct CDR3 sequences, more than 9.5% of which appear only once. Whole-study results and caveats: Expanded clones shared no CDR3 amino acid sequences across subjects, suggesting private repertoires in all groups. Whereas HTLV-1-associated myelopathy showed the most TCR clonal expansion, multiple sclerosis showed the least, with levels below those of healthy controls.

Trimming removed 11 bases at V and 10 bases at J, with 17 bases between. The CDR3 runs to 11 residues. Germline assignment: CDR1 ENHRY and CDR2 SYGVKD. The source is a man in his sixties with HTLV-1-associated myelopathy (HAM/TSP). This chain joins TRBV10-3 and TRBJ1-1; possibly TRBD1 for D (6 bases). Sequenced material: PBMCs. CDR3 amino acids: CAPQGRDGAFF. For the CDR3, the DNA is TGTGCCCCTCAGGGGAGGGACGGAGCTTTCTTT.